The entry that follows covers one TCR beta chain sequence. This clonotype showed up many times. What this receptor recognizes is not known. Base quality data are lacking; no much larger clone is found one base away. Measured from the cysteine to the phenylalanine, the CDR3 is 13 residues long. The read is trimmed to its CDR3 DNA, 39 bases read in frame from base 1. As encoded in the germline V gene, CDR1 is MNHEY while CDR2 is SVGEGT. V is shortened by 6 bases, J by 2 bases, and the region joining them spans 11 bases. These data come from a study of CD8 T cells in ankylosing spondylitis (dated by TCRdb to about 2017). For the wider study: The study profiled T cell receptor beta repertoires in healthy donors and ankylosing spondylitis patients to find disease-linked TCR variants. The full study cohort comprised 20 to 25 ankylosing spondylitis patients and 110 or so healthy donors. Peripheral blood was sampled, and synovial fluid was also collected from ankylosing spondylitis patients.

Instrument on record: Illumina HiSeq 2500. Quantitative 5'-RACE with molecular barcodes was used to prepare TCR beta libraries. In the paper's pipeline: To identify disease-linked TCR variants, a new computational method was used, one built on a probabilistic model of VDJ rearrangement. The public reads were reanalyzed by TCRdb: fastp trimming at Q25, MiXCR alignment, in-frame beta chains only. CDR3 protein sequences are deduplicated, and each keeps its most common genes and DNA. What appears here as the V and J calls and clone size reflects TCRdb's work, not the paper's. The sample yields about 200,000 distinct CDR3 sequences; roughly 6.6% were counted once. Jointly, the top ten make up more than 13% of the sample. General findings and caveats noted by the study authors: Some motif variants were previously reported in synovial fluid and blood of reactive arthritis patients, suggesting common disease-initiation mechanisms. A TCR beta motif of about 8 highly homologous amino acid variants appeared characteristic of blood from ankylosing spondylitis patients. The disease-linked clones were reported to be significantly enriched in matched synovial fluid samples from ankylosing spondylitis patients. In peripheral blood, the disease-linked clones were found at relatively low frequencies and had a CD8+ phenotype.

The chain joins TRBV6-2 or TRBV6-3 to TRBJ2-7; no D gene can be assigned with confidence. Material for sequencing was blood, either unsorted or a sorted T cell fraction (not recorded which). The receptor comes from a male donor with ankylosing spondylitis. This receptor carries the CDR3 CASSHVLTYEQYF. The DNA sequence is given as TGTGCCAGCAGCCACGTATTAACCTACGAGCAGTACTTC.